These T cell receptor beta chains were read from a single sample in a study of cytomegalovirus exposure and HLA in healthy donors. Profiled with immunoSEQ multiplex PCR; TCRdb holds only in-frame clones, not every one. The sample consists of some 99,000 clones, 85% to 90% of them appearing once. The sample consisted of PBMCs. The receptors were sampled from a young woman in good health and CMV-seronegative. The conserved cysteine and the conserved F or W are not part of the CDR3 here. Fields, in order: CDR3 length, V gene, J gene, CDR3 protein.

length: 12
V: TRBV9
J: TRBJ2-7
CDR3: ASSQGSSSYEQY

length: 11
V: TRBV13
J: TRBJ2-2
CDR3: ASSSKLLGELF

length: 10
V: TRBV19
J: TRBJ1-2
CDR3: ASSREIEGYT

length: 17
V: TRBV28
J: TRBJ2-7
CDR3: ASSLWQGFPSGRAYEQY

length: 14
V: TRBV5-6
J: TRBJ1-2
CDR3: ASSPSFAWPETGYT

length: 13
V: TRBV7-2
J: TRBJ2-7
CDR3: ASSLHRGRDYEQY

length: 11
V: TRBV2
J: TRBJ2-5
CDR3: ASVGLAGETQY

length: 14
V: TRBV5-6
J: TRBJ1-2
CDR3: ASSLGPTGRNYGYT

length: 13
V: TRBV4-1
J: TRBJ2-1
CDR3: ASSRSQGARDEQF

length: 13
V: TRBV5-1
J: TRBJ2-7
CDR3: ASSLGALRGYEQY

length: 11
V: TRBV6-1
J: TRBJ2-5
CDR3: ASSDTLQETQY

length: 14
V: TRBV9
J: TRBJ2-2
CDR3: ASTPQRGGGTGELF

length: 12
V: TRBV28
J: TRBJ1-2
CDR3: ASSLGTSNYGYT

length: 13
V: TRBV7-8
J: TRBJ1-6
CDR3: ASSSLPRGDSPLH

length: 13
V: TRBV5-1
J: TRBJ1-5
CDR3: ASSLRGSRNQPQH

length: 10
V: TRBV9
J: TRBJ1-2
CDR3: ASSVIGVGYT

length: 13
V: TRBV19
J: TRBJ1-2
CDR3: ATTPGGAALYGYT